The clone carrying this T cell receptor beta chain was detected ten times or more. Libraries of TCR beta came from iRepertoire HTBI primers plus Arm-PCR of CDR3 regions. TCRdb re-called the multiplex PCR reads with MiXCR, one entry per CDR3 protein. Of about 430,000 distinct CDR3 sequences listed, 15% are singletons. This sample was taken from a study of regulatory T cells in long-lasting Graves disease. The length of the CDR3 is 11 residues. Trimming shortened V by 8 bases and J by 7 bases, and 11 bases separated the two germline ends. Germline CDR1 reads MNHNS; CDR2 reads SASEGT. Documented time point: newly diagnosed GD, antithyroid drugs for less than 3 months. Following extraction of RNA from PBMCs, that RNA was used to make the TCR library. These data were also reused for a study on T cells in Graves' hyperthyroidism and ophthalmopathy.

The TCR originated in a woman aged 40 to 55 with Graves disease. V is TRBV6-1 and J is TRBJ1-1; D remains ambiguous. The material was peripheral blood mononuclear cells (PBMCs), obtained at new diagnosis, from a patient treated with antithyroid drugs. The CDR3 here is CASSSVGEAFF. The CDR3, as DNA: TGTGCCAGCTCTTCGGTAGGTGAAGCTTTCTTT.